This T cell receptor beta chain is drawn from a study of regulatory T cells in long-lasting Graves disease. Researchers made TCR beta libraries by using iRepertoire HTBI primers and running Arm-PCR on CDR3 regions. TCRdb re-derived calls from the multiplex PCR reads in MiXCR, one entry per CDR3 protein. The sample has fewer than 650,000 distinct CDR3 sequences; 15% to 20% are singletons. The CDR3 spans 16 residues. Germline-derived CDR1 and CDR2 are MNHEY and SVGAGI. Trimming cost V 2 bases and J 2 bases, with 15 bases left between them. Time point noted: newly diagnosed GD, antithyroid drugs for less than 3 months. PBMC RNA was the source of the TCR library. From an endocrinology department in Xi'an, China, came the patients. Study-wide points: Persistent-disease Graves' patients showed less TCR diversity than new cases.

This clonotype was counted many times. What it recognizes is unknown. These data are also associated with another study on T cells in Graves' hyperthyroidism and ophthalmopathy.

Material: peripheral blood mononuclear cells (PBMCs), obtained at new diagnosis, from a patient treated with antithyroid drugs. The sequence came from a woman aged 25-40 years with Graves disease. The V and J genes are TRBV6-5 and TRBJ2-5; no clear D gene. This CDR3 reads CASSYGGFRMQETQYF. CDR3 coding DNA: TGTGCCAGCAGTTACGGTGGCTTTCGGATGCAAGAGACCCAGTACTTC.